This T cell receptor (beta chain) was observed in a study of shared clonotypes between healthy human individuals. TCRdb's copy holds only in-frame clones and misses some; the assay was immunoSEQ multiplex PCR. Of some 900,000 clones listed, about 80% are singletons. Germline loops: CDR1 LNHNV, CDR2 YYDKDF (reference sequence). V was pared by 3 bases and J by 2 bases, with 8 bases of the junction left unmatched. This CDR3 is built from 19 residues. This clonotype originated in a man aged 18 to 29 in good health. Sequencing was carried out using memory CD4+ T cells sorted from blood. This sample's subset: CD45RA-negative fraction. The chain recombines TRBV15 with TRBJ2-6; 12 bases agree with TRBD2. For the CDR3, the DNA is TGTGCCACCAGCAGTCCCTTCGGACTAGCGGGACCTGGGGCCAACGTCCTGACTTTC. This codes for CATSSPFGLAGPGANVLTF.